This T cell receptor beta chain came from a study of Ad26.COV2.S vaccination and SARS-CoV-2 variants (dated by TCRdb to the early 2020s). For context, the study as a whole: Vaccine-arm donors came from COV1001, a multicentre, randomized, double-blind, placebo-controlled phase I-IIa trial of Ad26.COV2.S in healthy adults. Dosing of Ad26.COV2.S was intramuscular, at either 5x10^10 or 1x10^11 viral particles, delivered as one shot or as two shots spaced 56 days apart. TCRbeta repertoire sequencing was used to assess the specificity and breadth of SARS-CoV-2-reactive T cell receptors after Ad26.COV2.S vaccination. The TCR-sequenced set comprised about 32 samples: roughly 19 Ad26.COV2.S vaccine recipients, 5 placebo recipients and 8 SARS-CoV-2 convalescent individuals. Trial participants were randomized into five groups of five, in which low-dose or high-dose Ad26.COV2.S was given once or twice, or placebo was given on both occasions. Investigators did not know the trial group allocation while performing experiments and assessing outcomes. General findings and caveats noted by the study authors: Compared with placebo recipients, Ad26.COV2.S recipients showed higher spike-specific TCR breadth (P = 0.0014). The authors noted that the TCR breadth and depth analyses may have underestimated total T cell responses. After vaccination, substantial breadth of spike-specific CD8+ and CD4+ T cell responses was reported. The study was not powered to compare responses between vaccine doses or regimens. Comparable non-spike TCR breadth was observed between vaccine and placebo recipients, consistent with only spike being contained in the vaccine.

This clone was found a few times. Its antigen target is currently unknown. Within one base of it there is no much larger clone, and no base qualities were kept. The immunoSEQ Assay was the method used to sequence TCRbeta CDR3 regions. After extraction, genomic DNA underwent amplification by bias-controlled multiplex PCR, followed by high-throughput sequencing. The paper's data handling went like this. To quantify the absolute abundance of every unique TCRbeta CDR3 region, sequences were collapsed and filtered. T cell fraction was estimated by normalizing TCRbeta template counts to usable DNA, which was measured by amplifying reference genes present in all nucleated cells. Repertoire TCRs were annotated as SARS-CoV-2-specific when V gene, CDR3 amino acid sequence and J gene were exactly matched to a known reactive TCR set. MIRA supplied the reference SARS-CoV-2 TCR set, which was filtered for enrichment in COVID-19-positive ImmuneCODE repertoires so that public or cross-reactive TCRs were removed. Using the MIRA antigens, annotated TCRs were further analysed by specific ORF or by position within an ORF. Breadth was defined as the number of annotated unique rearrangements divided by the total number of unique productive rearrangements, and depth was defined as the summed frequency of the annotated unique rearrangements. Two-sided Wilcoxon rank-sum tests were used to compare TCR breadth between groups. The immuneACCESS repertoire file appears here via TCRdb, limited to in-frame rearrangements. These files lack a portion of the clones; in checked studies, under half of the deficit traces to unresolved V genes, and the cause of the others is not known. The DNA gave D and trimming, while V, J and clone size come from that table. The sample profile shows 380,000 or so clones; roughly 85% of them were found once. The leading ten clones occupy about 8% of the sample.

The treatment or condition label, read with the paper, signifies: around 19 received Ad26.COV2.S at low or high dose, single or two shots; 5 received placebo; per-sample allocation not given. For vaccine and placebo recipients, repertoires were sequenced using samples collected on day 63 after the first injection. Between 29 July and 7 August 2020, Cohort 1b enrolled about two dozen adults aged 18-55 years at one site in Boston, USA. Ad26.COV2.S consisted of a replication-incompetent adenovirus type 26 vector by which a prefusion-stabilized SARS-CoV-2 spike protein from the original Wuhan strain was expressed. The germline ends are 14 bases apart after V is trimmed by 5 bases and J by 1 base. The CDR3 contains 15 residues, cysteine and phenylalanine counted. Only the CDR3 part of the read is kept: 45 bases, read in frame from the first base. CDR1 is given as SGHAT and CDR2 as FQDESV, both from the germline V gene (reference sequence).

Specimen: peripheral blood, collected in a trial of Ad26.COV2.S vaccine versus placebo. The origin of this receptor is a person aged 18-60 years who received the Ad26.COV2.S COVID-19 vaccine or a placebo. In this chain, TRBV11-1 is recombined with TRBJ1-1, with no confidently assigned D gene. The sequenced DNA: TGTGCCAGCAGCGGGGAGTTGTTGGGGAACACTGAAGCTTTCTTT. It specifies CASSGELLGNTEAFF. Outside the CDR3, residues come from the reference TRBV11-1 and TRBJ1-1 proteins, so the full variable domain is: EAEVAQSPRYKITEKSQAVAFWCDPISGHATLYWYRQILGQGPELLVQFQDESVVDDSQLPKDRFSAERLKGVDSTLKIQPAELGDSAMYLCASSGELLGNTEAFFGQGTRLTVV.